This is a list of T cell receptor beta chains from one sample in a study of regulatory T cells in long-lasting Graves disease. TCRdb ran MiXCR on the multiplex PCR reads and lists one entry per CDR3 protein. Altogether 580,000 or so distinct CDR3 sequences are present, around 15% being singletons, with the ten largest covering around 13%. This sample also appeared in a second study, on T cells in Graves' hyperthyroidism and ophthalmopathy.

Sample: peripheral blood mononuclear cells (PBMCs), taken at new diagnosis, from a patient treated with antithyroid drugs. These receptors all come from a man between 18 and 29 years old with Graves disease. Each CDR3 is given with its conserved first and last residue. A D gene is named only where the DNA matches it firmly. Expanded clones are given a class, and other clones once, few, many or no size at all.

J	D	size	V	CDR3	DNA
TRBJ2-7	.	.	TRBV6-1	CASSDGRTTEQYF	TGTGCCAGCAGTGATGGCAGGACTACAGAGCAGTACTTC
TRBJ1-4	.	.	TRBV27	CASSYLPHEKLFF	TGTGCCAGCAGTTATCTTCCCCATGAAAAACTGTTTTTT
TRBJ1-1	.	few	TRBV5-8	CASRSRGNTEAFF	TGTGCCAGCAGAAGCAGGGGGAACACTGAAGCTTTCTTT
TRBJ1-2	.	.	TRBV11-2	CASSLDQLPPSGYTF	TGTGCCAGCAGCTTAGATCAGCTCCCCCCGTCCGGCTACACCTTC
TRBJ1-1	.	many	TRBV2	CASTRGTNTEAFF	TGTGCCAGCACTAGAGGGACCAACACTGAAGCTTTCTTT
TRBJ1-5	TRBD1	many	TRBV27	CASSFLGQGEEPQHF	TGTGCCAGCAGTTTCTTAGGACAGGGAGAGGAGCCCCAGCATTTT
TRBJ2-2	.	many	TRBV6-4	CASSELSGANTGELFF	TGTGCCAGCAGTGAACTCTCAGGAGCGAACACCGGGGAGCTGTTTTTT
TRBJ1-4	.	many	TRBV29-1	CSVGDGTANEKLFF	TGCAGCGTGGGGGACGGGACGGCAAATGAAAAACTGTTTTTT
TRBJ2-7	TRBD1	many	TRBV6-1	CASSERARDRVQYF	TGTGCCAGCAGTGAACGGGCCCGGGACAGGGTTCAGTACTTC
TRBJ2-7	TRBD2	many	TRBV2	CASREISGGEQYF	TGTGCCAGCAGAGAGATTAGCGGGGGGGAGCAGTACTTC
TRBJ2-7	TRBD2	few	TRBV3-1	CASSQETSGRNYEQYF	TGTGCCAGCAGCCAAGAAACTAGCGGAAGGAACTACGAGCAGTACTTC
TRBJ2-1	TRBD2	.	TRBV6-1	CASSDHGLAGLNEQFF	TGTGCCAGCAGTGACCACGGACTAGCGGGACTCAATGAGCAGTTCTTC
TRBJ2-3	TRBD1	many	TRBV6-1	CASSQRPGQGYTDTQYF	TGTGCCAGCAGTCAGAGGCCGGGACAGGGATACACAGATACGCAGTATTTT
TRBJ2-5	TRBD2	many	TRBV7-3	CASSLGPTSGEQETQYF	TGTGCCAGCAGCTTAGGCCCGACTAGCGGGGAACAAGAGACCCAGTACTTC
TRBJ2-7	.	many	TRBV12-3/TRBV12-4	CASSTKTGSYEQYF	TGTGCCAGCAGTACGAAGACAGGTTCCTACGAGCAGTACTTC
TRBJ1-6	.	few	TRBV2	CASGPGHPNSPLHF	TGTGCCAGCGGACCGGGACACCCTAATTCACCCCTCCACTTT
TRBJ2-3	TRBD2	many	TRBV7-9	CASSLSGRGGTDTQYF	TGTGCCAGCAGCTTAAGCGGGAGAGGAGGCACAGATACGCAGTATTTT
TRBJ2-1	.	many	TRBV2	CASSSSGGGNEQFF	TGTGCCAGCAGTTCGAGCGGAGGAGGGAATGAGCAGTTCTTC
TRBJ2-5	TRBD2	many	TRBV20-1	CSARVDSSGRVGQTQYF	TGCAGTGCTAGAGTGGATTCTAGCGGGAGGGTAGGGCAGACCCAGTACTTC
TRBJ2-3	TRBD2	.	TRBV20-1	CSASPSSGRASNKQYF	TGCAGTGCTAGTCCCTCTTCCGGGAGGGCTAGTAATAAGCAGTATTTT
TRBJ2-2	.	.	TRBV27	CASSWRGTGELFF	TGTGCCAGCAGTTGGAGGGGAACCGGGGAGCTGTTTTTT